The 28 T cell receptor beta chains in this list originate from one sample, sequenced in a study of Tregs in tolerant kidney transplant recipients. Assay used: immunoSEQ multiplex PCR; TCRdb lists only in-frame clones, some missing. In the table there are under 80,000 clones, roughly 85% of which are singletons. This sample comprised Tregs from blood, obtained before the transplant. The source is a human donor who received a combined kidney and bone marrow transplant.

V and J are TRBV9 and TRBJ1-1; 8 nucleotides line up with TRBD1. This CDR3 comprises 15 residues. V gave up 4 bases and J gave up 3 bases; unmatched junction bases: 8. CDR1 is SGDLS and CDR2 is YYNGEE in the germline V gene. The CDR3 is CASSPRTGRYTEAFF. DNA for the CDR3: TGTGCCAGCAGCCCCAGGACAGGGCGTTACACTGAAGCTTTCTTT.

This clone was seen a handful of times. The chain recombines TRBV21-1 with TRBJ2-1; the table's D call, TRBD2, was not checked against the DNA. TRBV21-1 is a documented pseudogene. CDR3 length equals 15 residues. CDR3 in DNA: TGTGCCAGCAGCAAAGGCAGAGGTTGCTACAATGAGCAGTTCTTC. Protein sequence: CASSKGRGCYNEQFF.

The chain carries TRBV5-1 and TRBJ2-2; tentative D call: TRBD2 (5 bases). The CDR3 spans 15 residues. Germline assignment: CDR1 SGHRS and CDR2 YFSETQ. V was pared by 0 bases and J by 4 bases, with 10 bases between. The CDR3 DNA follows: TGCGCCAGCAGCTTGGTAGGCGGGCGCACCGGGGAGCTGTTTTTT. It specifies CASSLVGGRTGELFF. Full variable domain (missing parts from reference TRBV5-1 and TRBJ2-2): KAGVTQTPRYLIKTRGQQVTLSCSPISGHRSVSWYQQTPGQGLQFLFEYFSETQRNKGNFPGRFSGRQFSNSRSEMNVSTLELGDSALYLCASSLVGGRTGELFFGEGSRLTVL.

J is TRBJ1-4 and V is TRBV5-1; D gene uncertain. Germline V lookup: CDR1 SGHRS, CDR2 YFSETQ. The CDR3 length is 14 residues. The V and J ends lost 4 bases and 5 bases respectively, with 12 bases between them. The CDR3 is CASSPGLGNEKLFF. The CDR3 DNA is TGCGCCAGCAGCCCTGGCCTGGGAAATGAAAAACTGTTTTTT.

The V gene is TRBV5-1, the J gene TRBJ2-7; perhaps D is TRBD1 or TRBD2 (5 bases each). The CDR3 loop spans 13 amino acids. Germline CDR1 SGHRS, CDR2 YFSETQ. V was clipped by 4 bases and J by 4 bases, with 12 bases between them. The CDR3 loop is CASSRTPGYEQYF. The CDR3 nucleotides read TGCGCCAGCAGCCGGACTCCAGGGTACGAGCAGTACTTC.

The gene calls are TRBV28 and TRBJ2-7, with D possibly matching TRBD1 (5 bases). The CDR3 length is 15 residues. CDR1 is MDHEN, CDR2 SYDVKM, per germline. The ends were cut back, 5 bases at V and 4 bases at J, with 18 bases in the middle. The CDR3 region has the DNA TGTGCCAGCAGTCCATCCCGGCCACAGGTGTACGAGCAGTACTTC. As protein: CASSPSRPQVYEQYF.

The count of this clone is one. V is TRBV5-6 and J is TRBJ1-2; no firm D call. The germline gives CDR1 SGHDT, CDR2 YYEEEE. The V end lost 0 bases, the J end lost 6 bases, and 12 bases lay between the germline ends. CDR3 size: 14 residues. The CDR3 DNA reads as TGTGCCAGCAGCTTGGTAAGCACGGTGGATGGCTACACCTTC. Translated: CASSLVSTVDGYTF.

The chain carries TRBV19 and TRBJ1-1; D is unresolved. The V gene's germline CDR1 is LNHDA and CDR2 SQIVND (reference sequence). The CDR3 consists of 12 residues. Trimming removed 7 bases from V and 1 base from J, with 7 bases in between. CDR3 nucleotide sequence: TGTGCCAGTACCTCTCCGAACACTGAAGCTTTCTTT. This encodes CASTSPNTEAFF.

The V gene is TRBV6-1, the J gene TRBJ2-7; a weak D match, TRBD1 (5 bases). The germline V gene has CDR1 MNHNS and CDR2 SASEGT. V was pared by 2 bases and J by 6 bases, with 8 bases between. This CDR3 comprises 12 residues. For the CDR3, the DNA is TGTGCCAGCAGTGAACAGGGCGCCGAGCAGTACTTC. Residues: CASSEQGAEQYF.

The chain joins TRBV30 to TRBJ2-3, with TRBD1 as a possible D gene (5 bases). CDR1 GTSNPN and CDR2 SVGIG come from the germline V gene (reference sequence). Trimming removed 2 bases from V and 5 bases from J, with 5 bases in between. This CDR3 has 11 residues. The chain's CDR3 is CAWSRGDTQYF. The CDR3 coding sequence is TGTGCCTGGAGTAGGGGAGATACGCAGTATTTT.

The chain recombines TRBV6-1 with TRBJ2-5, with unresolved D. Trimming took 1 base from V and 3 from J, leaving 15 bases between them. Germline CDR1 reads MNHNS; CDR2 reads SASEGT. The CDR3 has 16 amino acids. The CDR3 sequence is CASSEGTRFLKETQYF. The DNA of the CDR3 is TGTGCCAGCAGTGAAGGAACAAGGTTTCTCAAAGAGACCCAGTACTTC.

The CDR3 DNA is TGTGCCAGTAGTATAGGAGGAGACAGACAAAGCAAGCAGTACTTC. Encoded protein: CASSIGGDRQSKQYF. The rearrangement joins TRBV19 to TRBJ2-7; the D gene is possibly TRBD1 (5 bases). V was cut by 1 base and J by 8 bases, with 18 bases left in between. Germline loops: CDR1 LNHDA, CDR2 SQIVND (reference sequence). The CDR3 length is 15 residues. Full variable domain (rest looked up from reference TRBV19 and TRBJ2-7): DGGITQSPKYLFRKEGQNVTLSCEQNLNHDAMYWYRQDPGQGLRLIYYSQIVNDFQKGDIAEGYSVSREKKESFPLTVTSAQKNPTAFYLCASSIGGDRQSKQYFGPGTRLTVT.

J is TRBJ1-1 and V is TRBV5-1, with 9 bases that match TRBD1. CDR3 length: 16 amino acids. Losses at the gene ends were 2 bases for V and 0 bases for J; bases not matched to a gene: 5. CDR1 and CDR2 (germline): SGHRS, YFSETQ. The CDR3 loop is CASSLPGQGVNTEAFF. DNA of the CDR3: TGCGCCAGCAGCTTACCGGGACAGGGTGTGAACACTGAAGCTTTCTTT.

The V and J genes are TRBV9 and TRBJ2-1; D unclear. The germline V gene has CDR1 SGDLS and CDR2 YYNGEE. V lost 1 base, J lost 5 bases, and 16 bases lay in between. This CDR3 region has 16 residues. For the CDR3, the DNA is TGTGCCAGCAGCGTAACAACTTCCGGCCGCAACAATGAGCAGTTCTTC. Its translation: CASSVTTSGRNNEQFF.

The chain joins TRBV6-5 to TRBJ2-7; 13 bases align to TRBD2. The V and J ends lost 3 bases and 4 bases, in that order; junction bases with no gene match: 3. The germline V gene encodes CDR1 MNHEY and CDR2 SVGAGI. This CDR3 comprises 15 residues. In DNA form, the CDR3 reads TGTGCCAGCAGTTATCAGACTAGCGGGGGGTACGAGCAGTACTTC. Translating gives CASSYQTSGGYEQYF.

The CDR3 is CAWSVQTIDRFLDPQAEQFF. The CDR3, as DNA: TGTGCCTGGAGTGTCCAAACAATCGACAGGTTTCTTGACCCCCAAGCTGAGCAGTTCTTC. This chain uses TRBV30 with TRBJ2-1; D may be TRBD1 (6 bases). V shed 0 bases and J shed 9 bases, with 33 bases lying between them. The CDR3 totals 20 residues. CDR1 and CDR2 from the germline V gene are GTSNPN and SVGIG (reference sequence).

The gene calls are TRBV14 and TRBJ2-5; D ambiguous. The CDR3 is 9 residues long. Germline CDR1 and CDR2: SGHDN and FVKESK. Trimming shortened V by 7 bases and J by 7 bases, and 4 bases separated the two germline ends. CDR3 sequence reads: CASIRTQYF. CDR3 DNA: TGTGCCAGCATACGGACCCAGTACTTC.

V gene TRBV16 combines with J gene TRBJ2-3, with 12 bases fitting TRBD2. This CDR3 is built from 15 residues. The ends lost 1 base at V and 5 bases at J; junction bases unmatched: 1. Germline values: CDR1 KGHSY, CDR2 FQNENV. The CDR3 nucleotides read TGTGCCAGCAGCCAATGGGGACTAGCGGGAGATACGCAGTATTTT. This gives the protein CASSQWGLAGDTQYF.

The genes are TRBV5-1 and TRBJ2-1; D assignment may be TRBD1 or TRBD2 (5 bases each). This CDR3 has 15 amino acids. Germline V gives CDR1 SGHRS, CDR2 YFSETQ. The V and J ends lost 0 bases and 4 bases respectively, with 11 bases between them. The DNA of the CDR3 is TGCGCCAGCAGCTTGGATGGGGGTTCGTACAATGAGCAGTTCTTC. Its protein is CASSLDGGSYNEQFF.

A single count supports this clone. V usage is TRBV5-4 and J usage is TRBJ2-3, with 8 bases matching TRBD2. V shed 4 bases and J 5 bases; nucleotides not matched to a gene: 24. The CDR3 length is 20 residues. CDR1 and CDR2 from the germline V gene are SGHNT and YYREEE (reference sequence). The CDR3 nucleotides are TGTGCCAGCAGCCCTGTGGGATTCTCTAAGGGACTAGTTGGTGTAGATACGCAGTATTTT. Translating it yields CASSPVGFSKGLVGVDTQYF. The entire variable domain, with the rest obtained from reference TRBV5-4 and TRBJ2-3, is as follows: ETGVTQSPTHLIKTRGQQVTLRCSSQSGHNTVSWYQQALGQGPQFIFQYYREEENGRGNFPPRFSGLQFPNYSSELNVNALELDDSALYLCASSPVGFSKGLVGVDTQYFGPGTRLTVL.

This sequence joins TRBV15 and TRBJ2-5; 11 nucleotides line up with TRBD1. Germline assignment: CDR1 LNHNV and CDR2 YYDKDF (reference sequence). The CDR3 runs to 17 residues. Trimming at V came to 1 base and at J to 5 bases, leaving 9 bases not matched to a gene. CDR3 nucleotides: TGTGCCACCAGCAGAGGGGCGGGACAGGGGGGATTTGAGACCCAGTACTTC. This translates into CATSRGAGQGGFETQYF.

The rearrangement links TRBV29-1 to TRBJ2-1; 9 bases agree with TRBD1. The CDR3 consists of 14 residues. V shed 5 bases, J shed 10 bases, and the junction held 12 bases outside the gene matches. In germline, CDR1 is SQVTM, CDR2 ANQGSEA. CDR3 amino acids: CSVLNRDRVFEQFF. The DNA of the CDR3 is TGCAGCGTTTTGAACCGGGACAGGGTCTTCGAGCAGTTCTTC.

This clone was recorded a few times. V and J are TRBV15 and TRBJ1-1; possibly TRBD1 for D (5 bases). The CDR3 runs 15 residues. Germline assignment: CDR1 LNHNV and CDR2 YYDKDF (reference sequence). V dropped 2 bases and J dropped 1 base, with 11 bases sitting between them. The CDR3 DNA follows: TGTGCCACCAGCAGATATCGGGGCGAGAACACTGAAGCTTTCTTT. It is translated as CATSRYRGENTEAFF.

The chain has TRBV6-1 and TRBJ2-5; D may be TRBD2 (6 bases). The V end was cut by 7 bases, the J end by 3 bases, with 15 bases between. CDR3 length: 14 residues. Germline loops: CDR1 MNHNS, CDR2 SASEGT. DNA of the CDR3: TGTGCCAGCATCCGGGGAGCGGGTAAAGAGACCCAGTACTTC. This codes for CASIRGAGKETQYF.

The chain joins TRBV7-9 to TRBJ1-4; 8 nucleotides agree with TRBD1. The CDR3 spans 15 residues. Germline CDR1 SEHNR, CDR2 FQNEAQ (reference sequence). Trimming at V came to 6 bases and at J to 4 bases, leaving 7 bases not matched to a gene. The DNA for the CDR3 is TGTGCCAGCAGTCAAGACAGGGGATTTAATGAAAAACTGTTTTTT. Translation: CASSQDRGFNEKLFF.

The chain links TRBV19 to TRBJ1-5; the D gene is possibly TRBD1 (5 bases). V shed 8 bases and J shed 7 bases, with 12 bases lying between them. The CDR3 loop spans 12 amino acids. Germline CDR1 reads LNHDA; CDR2 reads SQIVND (reference sequence). The CDR3 reads CASQVGRQPQHF. Here the CDR3 DNA reads TGTGCCAGTCAGGTGGGGCGCCAGCCCCAGCATTTT.

This chain uses TRBV6-1 with TRBJ1-2; possibly TRBD1 for D (5 bases). The CDR3 is 12 amino acids. V shed 1 base and J shed 7 bases, with 7 bases lying between them. Germline V lookup: CDR1 MNHNS, CDR2 SASEGT. The CDR3 sequence is CASSEGQLGYTF. CDR3 nucleotide sequence: TGTGCCAGCAGTGAAGGACAGCTTGGCTACACCTTC.

The chain carries TRBV5-5 and TRBJ2-6; D may be TRBD1 (5 bases). CDR1 and CDR2 from the germline V gene are SGHKS and YYEKEE (reference sequence). The CDR3 loop spans 17 amino acids. Between the trimmed V and J ends, which lost 0 bases and 0 bases, there was a span of 10 bases. CDR3 nucleotides: TGTGCCAGCAGCTTGGGACAGCCGCTCTCTGGGGCCAACGTCCTGACTTTC. Amino acids: CASSLGQPLSGANVLTF. The whole variable domain, filled in from reference TRBV5-5 and TRBJ2-6, reads DAGVTQSPTHLIKTRGQQVTLRCSPISGHKSVSWYQQVLGQGPQFIFQYYEKEERGRGNFPDRFSARQFPNYSSELNVNALLLGDSALYLCASSLGQPLSGANVLTFGAGSRLTVL.